This TCR beta chain was identified during a study of OX40 agonist ivuxolimab in advanced cancers. Looked up from germline, CDR1 is SGHRS and CDR2 is YFSETQ. The CDR3 loop spans 15 amino acids. V trimming: 4 bases; J trimming: 2 bases; junction bases outside the gene matches: 6. TCRdb's copy holds only in-frame clones and misses some; the assay was immunoSEQ multiplex PCR. The sample lists tens of thousands of clones, roughly 79% occurring once. The sample here was CD4+ or CD8+ T cells sorted from blood, taken in a trial of the OX40 agonist ivuxolimab. This sequence joins TRBV5-1 and TRBJ2-1; 7 positions match TRBD2. This receptor was taken from an adult with an advanced solid tumor such as melanoma, head and neck, liver or kidney cancer. This CDR3 is CASSPGSGAYNEQFF. CDR3 coding DNA: TGCGCCAGCAGCCCTGGGAGCGGGGCCTACAATGAGCAGTTCTTC. Looking up the rest from reference TRBV5-1 and TRBJ2-1 gives the full variable domain: KAGVTQTPRYLIKTRGQQVTLSCSPISGHRSVSWYQQTPGQGLQFLFEYFSETQRNKGNFPGRFSGRQFSNSRSEMNVSTLELGDSALYLCASSPGSGAYNEQFFGPGTRLTVL.